This T cell receptor beta chain was retrieved from a study of blood T cell repertoires in COVID-19 (dated by TCRdb to about 2020). About the investigation overall: Samples from collaborators originated in the United States, Italy and Spain and spanned both the acute and convalescent phases of COVID-19. The material from the prospective study consisted of cDNA or gDNA derived from T cells, B-cell-depleted T cells, or PBMCs. Deeply sampled blood TCRbeta repertoires from subjects exposed to, actively infected with, or recovered from COVID-19 were included in the dataset. The repertoires were released in a freely available public database meant as a resource for research on the immune response to SARS-CoV-2. Samples came from the ongoing ImmuneRACE study (first 160 participants) plus 1,254 subjects from 6 global collaborators. Sample metadata almost always included a de-identified subject ID, COVID-19 status, age in years and sex. HLA class I and class II types, where available, came from metadata supplied by the sample provider rather than from assay-based typing.

Points on this clone: Its antigen remains unidentified. Base quality data are lacking; no much larger clone is found one base away.

The collaborating institutions used their own protocols to collect whole blood in K2EDTA tubes. For TCRbeta analysis, collaborators shipped samples as frozen whole blood, isolated PBMCs, or DNA extracted from either of those sample types. CDR1 and CDR2 are read off the germline V gene as KGHSH and LQKENI. V loses 1 base of germline sequence and J loses 5 bases, and the interval between the two ends is 12 bases. The CDR3 goes from the cysteine to the phenylalanine over 15 residues. Only the CDR3 portion is preserved as DNA: 45 bases, with reading frame beginning at the first base. TCRbeta CDR3 regions were amplified from genomic DNA by means of the immunoSEQ Assay, a bias-controlled multiplex PCR. Per the source publication's procedure: The number of nucleated cells in each sample was estimated by amplification of reference gene primers within the assay. To quantify the absolute abundance of each unique TCRbeta CDR3 rearrangement, sequence reads were collapsed and filtered. Productive Simpson clonality was computed per sample as the square root of Simpson's diversity index over productive rearrangements. Here the immuneACCESS table is served through TCRdb, limited to in-frame sequences with V and J called. Missing clones are a known gap in these copies; in checked studies unresolved V genes cover under half, and the rest lacks a known reason. For V, J and clone size, that table is used; D and trimming come from the DNA. This sample comprises about 210,000 clones, roughly 86% of them detected only once. Of the sample, approximately 12% is held by the ten largest clones.

The research as a whole found: How much clinical and demographic metadata was included differed by source and by participant, and the metadata was provided uncurated.

The sequence came from a woman between 40 and 55 years old with acute or convalescent COVID-19. The chain is made from TRBV18 and TRBJ1-5; the D segment could be TRBD1, given 5 matching bases. The sample consisted of peripheral blood. The bases read TGTGCCAGCTCACCACTGACCCTAGGGGATCAGCCCCAGCATTTT. Translated, it gives CASSPLTLGDQPQHF.